The clone carrying this TCR beta chain was found many times. Its antigen is as yet unknown. Germline is not matched at one junction end, which may reflect a read error. TCR beta libraries were prepared from cDNA with unique molecular identifiers. Input amounts of roughly 0.85 to 11 million T cells were used. These gave around 500,000 cDNA molecules, so each molecule approximated one T cell. TCRdb processed the PCR reads anew with MiXCR; each CDR3 protein has one entry. The table records about 540,000 distinct CDR3 sequences, approximately 34% of them present only once. The data are from a study of post-analysis software for immune sequencing data. The study's findings and limits: A handful of TRBV segments were significantly more frequent in patients than in controls. TRBV5-6, TRBV5-1 and TRBV20-1 were among these segments. The study found significantly lower normalized Chao1 diversity in multiple sclerosis patients than in controls.

CDR1 is DFQATT and CDR2 is SNEGSKA in the germline V gene (reference sequence). The CDR3 loop spans 18 amino acids. This TCR derives from a girl aged 2 to 17 with multiple sclerosis. Sequences were obtained from blood. The V and J genes are TRBV20-1 and TRBJ2-5; 9 bases are a match to TRBD2. In DNA, the CDR3 is TGCAGTGCTGGAGACCCGGTGGTAGCGGGGGAGGTGTTGGAGACCCAGTACTTC. Translated: CSAGDPVVAGEVLETQYF.